This entry concerns a single TCR beta chain. This entry comes from a study of blood T cell repertoires in COVID-19. On the study more broadly: Material from acute and convalescent COVID-19 was sourced from the United States, Italy and Spain.

In the source study's methods: Amplifying reference gene primers gave estimates of nucleated cell counts. The assay was immunoSEQ multiplex PCR, and TCRdb's table has in-frame clones only and misses some. D and trimming come from the DNA, and the V and J calls and clone size come from that table. Of some 61,000 clones listed, roughly 85% are singletons. The CDR3 contains 13 residues. Trimming stripped 2 bases from V and 7 bases from J, with 8 bases between. Germline CDR1 is WSHSY and CDR2 is SAAADI. Sequencing was performed on peripheral blood. The V and J genes are TRBV10-2 and TRBJ2-2; D might be TRBD2 (6 bases). The source is a man aged 25-40 years with acute or convalescent COVID-19. This CDR3 reads CASSEREHGELFF. In DNA, the CDR3 is TGCGCCAGCAGTGAGCGGGAGCACGGGGAGCTGTTTTTT.